This TCR beta chain comes out of a study of spatial heterogeneity in lung cancer. Study-level background: Detected sequences consistently included more beta-chain ones than alpha-chain ones.

There are many counts of this clonotype. Its target is not known. Time point noted: sample taken at primary tumor resection. The authors sequenced whole RNA from tumor, nontumor lung or frozen PBMC without sorting. Via MiXCR, TCRdb re-called the 5' RACE reads, giving one row per CDR3 protein. The table has around 4,000 distinct CDR3 sequences, approximately 5% seen once; the top ten hold 25% to 40%. V lost 1 base and J lost 5, with 9 bases in between. This CDR3 spans 13 amino acids. CDR1 and CDR2 (germline): SGHDT, YYEEEE. General study points: In tumors, expanded intratumoral alpha and beta TCR counts tracked mutation counts. The numbers of ubiquitous and regional expanded TCRs correlated with ubiquitous and regional nonsynonymous mutations, respectively.

The sequence was obtained from a female donor with early-stage non-small cell lung cancer. The chain carries TRBV5-6 and TRBJ1-1; D gene uncertain. Sequencing used lung tumor tissue, obtained at surgery. CDR3 residues: CASSLYGPTEAFF. The CDR3 bases are TGTGCCAGCAGCTTGTACGGGCCAACTGAAGCTTTCTTT.